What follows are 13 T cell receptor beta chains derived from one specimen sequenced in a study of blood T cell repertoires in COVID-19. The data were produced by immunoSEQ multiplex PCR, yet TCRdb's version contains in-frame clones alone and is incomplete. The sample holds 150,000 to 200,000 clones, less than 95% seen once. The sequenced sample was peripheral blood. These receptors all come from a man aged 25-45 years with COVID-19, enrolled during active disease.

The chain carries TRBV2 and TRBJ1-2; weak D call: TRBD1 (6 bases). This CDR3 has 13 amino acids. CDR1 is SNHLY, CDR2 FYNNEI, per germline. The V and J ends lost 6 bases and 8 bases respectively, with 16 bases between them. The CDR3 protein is CASSATGLRGYTF. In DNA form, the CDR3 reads TGTGCCAGCAGCGCAACAGGGTTGAGGGGCTACACCTTC. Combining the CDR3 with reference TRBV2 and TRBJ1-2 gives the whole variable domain EPEVTQTPSHQVTQMGQEVILRCVPISNHLYFYWYRQILGQKVEFLVSFYNNEISEKSEIFDDQFSVERPDGSNFTLKIRSTKLEDSAMYFCASSATGLRGYTFGSGTRLTVV.

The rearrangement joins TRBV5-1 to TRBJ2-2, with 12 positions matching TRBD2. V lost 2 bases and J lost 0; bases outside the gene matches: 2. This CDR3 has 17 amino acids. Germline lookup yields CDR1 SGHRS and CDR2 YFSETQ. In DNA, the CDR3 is TGCGCCAGCAGCTTAGGACTAGCGGGGTCGAACACCGGGGAGCTGTTTTTT. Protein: CASSLGLAGSNTGELFF.

The CDR3 loop is CASSLGPGQGGRSYGYTF. The DNA for the CDR3 is TGTGCCAGCAGCTTAGGCCCGGGACAGGGTGGGAGGTCCTATGGCTACACCTTC. The rearrangement links TRBV13 to TRBJ1-2; 9 bases are a match to TRBD1. The CDR3 loop spans 18 amino acids. V lost 0 bases to trimming and J lost 4 bases; unmatched junction nucleotides: 12. Germline CDR1 is PRHDT and CDR2 is FYEKMQ (reference sequence).

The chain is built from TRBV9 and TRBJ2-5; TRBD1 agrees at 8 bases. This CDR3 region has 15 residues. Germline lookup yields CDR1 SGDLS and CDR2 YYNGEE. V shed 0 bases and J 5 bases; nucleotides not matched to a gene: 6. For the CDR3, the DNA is TGTGCCAGCAGCGTAGCAGGCAGGGGGCCCGAGACCCAGTACTTC. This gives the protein CASSVAGRGPETQYF.

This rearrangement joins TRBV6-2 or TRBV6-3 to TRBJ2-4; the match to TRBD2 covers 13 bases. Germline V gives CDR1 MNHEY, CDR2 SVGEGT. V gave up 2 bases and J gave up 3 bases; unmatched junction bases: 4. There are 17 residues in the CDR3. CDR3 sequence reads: CASSYPGTSGVKNIQYF. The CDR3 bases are TGTGCCAGCAGTTACCCCGGGACTAGCGGGGTCAAAAACATTCAGTACTTC.

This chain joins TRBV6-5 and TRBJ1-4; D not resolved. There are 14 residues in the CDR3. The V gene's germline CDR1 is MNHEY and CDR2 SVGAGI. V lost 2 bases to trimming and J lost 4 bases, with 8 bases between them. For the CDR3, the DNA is TGTGCCAGCAGTTACGCTCCAGTTAATGAAAAACTGTTTTTT. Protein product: CASSYAPVNEKLFF.

The CDR3 DNA reads as TGTGCCAGCAGTTTGGGACAGGGGGGACGAAATCAGCCCCAGCATTTT. It codes for CASSLGQGGRNQPQHF. The gene calls are TRBV27 and TRBJ1-5; 11 bases match TRBD1. Trimming took 3 bases from V and 4 from J; bases not matched to a gene: 5. Looked up from germline, CDR1 is MNHEY and CDR2 is SMNVEV (reference sequence). The CDR3 length is 16 residues.

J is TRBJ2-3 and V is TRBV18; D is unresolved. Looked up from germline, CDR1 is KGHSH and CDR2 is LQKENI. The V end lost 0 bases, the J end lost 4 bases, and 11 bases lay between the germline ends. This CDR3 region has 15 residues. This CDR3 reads CASSPPFTESDTQYF. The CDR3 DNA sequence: TGTGCCAGCTCACCACCGTTCACAGAATCAGATACGCAGTATTTT.

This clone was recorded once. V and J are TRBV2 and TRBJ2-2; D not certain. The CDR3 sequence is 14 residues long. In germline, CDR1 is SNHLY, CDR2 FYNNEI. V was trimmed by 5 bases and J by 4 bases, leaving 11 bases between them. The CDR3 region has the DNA TGTGCCAGCAGTACCCGCGTCCGCACCGGGGAGCTGTTTTTT. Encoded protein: CASSTRVRTGELFF. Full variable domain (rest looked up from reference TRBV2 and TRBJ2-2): EPEVTQTPSHQVTQMGQEVILRCVPISNHLYFYWYRQILGQKVEFLVSFYNNEISEKSEIFDDQFSVERPDGSNFTLKIRSTKLEDSAMYFCASSTRVRTGELFFGEGSRLTVL.

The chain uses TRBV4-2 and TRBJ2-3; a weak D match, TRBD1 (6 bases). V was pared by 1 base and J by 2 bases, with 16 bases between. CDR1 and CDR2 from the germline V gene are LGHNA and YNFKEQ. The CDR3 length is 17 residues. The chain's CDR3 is CASSQVPQTGFTDTQYF. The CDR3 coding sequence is TGTGCCAGCAGCCAAGTCCCCCAGACAGGTTTCACAGATACGCAGTATTTT.

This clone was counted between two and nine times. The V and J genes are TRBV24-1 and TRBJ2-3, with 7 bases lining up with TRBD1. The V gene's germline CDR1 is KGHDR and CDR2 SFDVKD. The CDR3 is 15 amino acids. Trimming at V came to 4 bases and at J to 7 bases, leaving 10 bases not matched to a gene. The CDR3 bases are TGTGCCACCAGTGACTCGAACAGGGGTTTTAATACGCAGTATTTT. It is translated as CATSDSNRGFNTQYF.

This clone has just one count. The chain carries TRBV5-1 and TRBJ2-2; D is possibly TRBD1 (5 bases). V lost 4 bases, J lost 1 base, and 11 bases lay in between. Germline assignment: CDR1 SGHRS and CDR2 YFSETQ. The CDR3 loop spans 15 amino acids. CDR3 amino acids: CASSPIDRNTGELFF. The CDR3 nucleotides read TGCGCCAGCAGCCCCATTGACAGGAACACCGGGGAGCTGTTTTTT. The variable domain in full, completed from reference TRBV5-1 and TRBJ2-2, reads KAGVTQTPRYLIKTRGQQVTLSCSPISGHRSVSWYQQTPGQGLQFLFEYFSETQRNKGNFPGRFSGRQFSNSRSEMNVSTLELGDSALYLCASSPIDRNTGELFFGEGSRLTVL.

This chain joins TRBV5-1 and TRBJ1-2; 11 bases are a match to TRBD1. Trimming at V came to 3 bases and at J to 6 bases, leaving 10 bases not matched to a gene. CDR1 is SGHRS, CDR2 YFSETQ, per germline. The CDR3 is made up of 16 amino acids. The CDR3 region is CASSSGRTGGGHGYTF. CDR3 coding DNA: TGCGCCAGCAGCTCGGGGCGGACAGGGGGCGGCCATGGCTACACCTTC. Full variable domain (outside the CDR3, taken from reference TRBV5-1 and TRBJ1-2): KAGVTQTPRYLIKTRGQQVTLSCSPISGHRSVSWYQQTPGQGLQFLFEYFSETQRNKGNFPGRFSGRQFSNSRSEMNVSTLELGDSALYLCASSSGRTGGGHGYTFGSGTRLTVV.